A single sample is the source of the 12 T cell receptor beta chains below, sequenced in a study of T-cell memory formation after mild COVID-19. TCRdb recomputed calls from the 5' RACE reads with MiXCR, one row per CDR3 protein. The sample lists under 450,000 distinct CDR3 sequences; more than 20% were seen once. The sequenced sample was PBMCs or a T cell subset sorted from them (not recorded which). Receptors originate from a man between 18 and 35 years old who had mild COVID-19 (a few samples of this study predate the infection). Cell type and time point are not known.

This clonotype was observed a handful of times. The V call is TRBV9, the J call TRBJ1-1; the D is unclear. The CDR3 runs 14 residues. V shed 7 bases and J shed 1 base, with 14 bases lying between them. Germline V gene sequence: CDR1 SGDLS, CDR2 YYNGEE. The CDR3 DNA follows: TGTGCCAGCGGGCAATCAGGTACGAACACTGAAGCTTTCTTT. Residues: CASGQSGTNTEAFF.

This clonotype has just a few counts. The chain recombines TRBV7-9 with TRBJ1-1; TRBD1 matches at 11 bases. CDR3 length: 17 amino acids. V trimming: 4 bases; J trimming: 3 bases; junction bases outside the gene matches: 10. Germline lookup yields CDR1 SEHNR and CDR2 FQNEAQ (reference sequence). This CDR3 reads CASSWDRGELGHTEAFF. The CDR3 DNA is TGTGCCAGCAGCTGGGACAGGGGGGAGCTCGGCCACACTGAAGCTTTCTTT.

V is TRBV4-2 and J is TRBJ2-7; TRBD2 aligns across 9 bases. CDR3 length: 16 amino acids. Germline trimming cut 0 bases from V and 6 bases from J; bases unmatched to any gene: 9. The germline V gene has CDR1 LGHNA and CDR2 YNFKEQ. DNA of the CDR3: TGTGCCAGCAGCCAAGACCAGGGGACTAGCTGGGGCGAGCAGTACTTC. This codes for CASSQDQGTSWGEQYF.

This clonotype has more than one count but fewer than ten. The V and J genes are TRBV5-1 and TRBJ2-5, with D possibly being TRBD1 (5 bases). Germline V gene lookup returns CDR1 SGHRS and CDR2 YFSETQ. Trimming took off 0 bases at V and 4 bases at J, with 7 bases between the two ends. The CDR3 runs 13 residues. In nucleotides, the CDR3 is TGCGCCAGCAGCTTGGACAGGAGAGAGACCCAGTACTTC. It is translated as CASSLDRRETQYF. The variable domain in full, completed from reference TRBV5-1 and TRBJ2-5, reads KAGVTQTPRYLIKTRGQQVTLSCSPISGHRSVSWYQQTPGQGLQFLFEYFSETQRNKGNFPGRFSGRQFSNSRSEMNVSTLELGDSALYLCASSLDRRETQYFGPGTRLLVL.

This clonotype was counted only a few times. The chain carries TRBV9 and TRBJ1-1, with D possibly being TRBD1 (5 bases). The CDR3 loop spans 16 amino acids. Germline CDR1 and CDR2: SGDLS and YYNGEE. Trimming pared 3 bases from V and 7 bases from J, leaving 22 bases between. CDR3 nucleotides: TGTGCCAGCAGCGCCAACAGGCTATCGGGGAGTAGTGAAGCTTTCTTT. This codes for CASSANRLSGSSEAFF. Complete variable domain (other parts from reference TRBV9 and TRBJ1-1): DSGVTQTPKHLITATGQRVTLRCSPRSGDLSVYWYQQSLDQGLQFLIQYYNGEERAKGNILERFSAQQFPDLHSELNLSSLELGDSALYFCASSANRLSGSSEAFFGQGTRLTVV.

The genes are TRBV7-9 and TRBJ1-1; 8 bases are shared with TRBD1. The CDR3 contains 17 residues. V lost 3 bases and J lost 3; bases outside the gene matches: 12. The germline V gene has CDR1 SEHNR and CDR2 FQNEAQ (reference sequence). CDR3 bases: TGTGCCAGCAGCTTCTCCGGACAGGGCATAGTAGACACTGAAGCTTTCTTT. This encodes CASSFSGQGIVDTEAFF.

This clonotype has a count of ten or more. This chain joins TRBV18 and TRBJ2-5; D possibly corresponds to TRBD1 (6 bases). Germline V gene sequence: CDR1 KGHSH, CDR2 LQKENI. Trimming shortened V by 5 bases and J by 3 bases, and 16 bases separated the two germline ends. This CDR3 has 15 amino acids. The CDR3 spells CASSGEGVWEETQYF. DNA for the CDR3: TGTGCCAGCTCAGGCGAGGGGGTCTGGGAAGAGACCCAGTACTTC.

This chain uses TRBV6-5 with TRBJ1-1; D ambiguous. The CDR3 consists of 16 residues. The germline V gene has CDR1 MNHEY and CDR2 SVGAGI. V dropped 2 bases and J dropped 1 base, with 14 bases sitting between them. This CDR3 is CASSYDSAHTNTEAFF. The CDR3 DNA reads TGTGCCAGCAGTTACGACTCAGCTCACACGAACACTGAAGCTTTCTTT.

The chain uses TRBV5-5 and TRBJ1-6; the D is unclear. This CDR3 has 14 residues. The V gene's germline CDR1 is SGHKS and CDR2 YYEKEE (reference sequence). The germline V and J ends were trimmed by 4 bases and 3 bases, with 8 bases remaining between them. The CDR3 sequence is CASSPRGYNSPLHF. CDR3 DNA sequence: TGTGCCAGCAGCCCGCGGGGCTATAATTCACCCCTCCACTTT.

By sample fraction, this clonotype is medium-sized. The rearrangement uses TRBV2 and TRBJ1-1; D is undetermined. The CDR3 contains 13 residues. Germline V gives CDR1 SNHLY, CDR2 FYNNEI. V was shortened by 3 bases and J by 3 bases, with 8 bases between the two germline ends. CDR3 amino acids: CASSERRYTEAFF. DNA of the CDR3: TGTGCCAGCAGTGAGAGGAGGTACACTGAAGCTTTCTTT.

This clonotype was counted only a few times. This chain uses TRBV5-6 with TRBJ2-7; D may be TRBD1 (6 bases). The germline CDR1 and CDR2 sequences are SGHDT and YYEEEE. V gave up 2 bases and J gave up 3 bases, with 15 bases separating them. The CDR3 runs 15 residues. The CDR3 bases are TGTGCCAGCAGCTTCGGGACAAGGACCAGCTACGAGCAGTACTTC. The encoded protein is CASSFGTRTSYEQYF.

In its sample, this clonotype was seen a few times. This sequence joins TRBV5-1 and TRBJ2-3; D tentatively reads TRBD1 or TRBD2 (6 bases each). CDR1 is SGHRS and CDR2 is YFSETQ in the germline V gene. The V end lost 4 bases, the J end lost 3 bases, and 9 bases lay between the germline ends. This CDR3 spans 13 amino acids. CDR3 region: CASSGGTTDTQYF. Here the CDR3 DNA reads TGCGCCAGCAGCGGAGGGACAACAGATACGCAGTATTTT.